These 2 T cell receptor beta chains were sequenced from one sample in a study of CD8+CD57+ T cells in acquired aplastic anemia. The use of genomic DNA as template underpinned the TCR beta VDJ and CDR3 profiling. TCRdb independently ran MiXCR on the reads; one entry per CDR3 protein. The sample has about 180,000 distinct CDR3 sequences; 50% to 65% are singletons. Flow cytometry had shown expanded CD8+CD57+ cells in the patients chosen for sequencing. Sequenced material: sorted CD4+, CD8+, or CD8+CD57+ T cells (not recorded which) from PBMCs. Receptors originate from a human donor with aplastic anemia.

The chain joins TRBV20-1 to TRBJ2-7, with TRBD2 as a possible D gene (6 bases). V dropped 0 bases and J dropped 0 bases, with 12 bases sitting between them. Germline lookup yields CDR1 DFQATT and CDR2 SNEGSKA (reference sequence). The CDR3 extends over 15 amino acids. CDR3 nucleotides: TGCAGTGCTAGAGATCTGTCGGGGGACTCCTACGAGCAGTACTTC. This sequence encodes CSARDLSGDSYEQYF.

This clonotype has just a few counts. The V gene is TRBV7-6, the J gene TRBJ2-1, with 8 positions matching TRBD1. The CDR3 spans 13 residues. The ends lost 6 bases at V and 8 bases at J; junction bases unmatched: 6. Germline CDR1 reads SGHVS; CDR2 reads FNYEAQ. The CDR3 sequence: CASSPRQGHEQFF. CDR3 bases: TGTGCCAGCAGTCCAAGACAGGGGCATGAGCAGTTCTTC.